This T cell receptor (beta chain) emerged from a study of shared clonotypes between healthy human individuals. Healthy HIV-negative adults with no recent acute infections or vaccinations were recruited as donors. This clone was seen only once. Its cognate antigen is unknown. General observations from the study: For sorted subsets, rarefaction showed incomplete sequencing despite large depth. Investigators collected only blood, and repertoires in tissues likely differ.

Deep level was the assay's run setting. Assay used: immunoSEQ multiplex PCR; TCRdb lists only in-frame clones, some missing. The table lists 2 million to 2.5 million clones, about 95% of them singletons, with 0.13% in the top ten. The CDR3 is made up of 18 amino acids. CDR1 and CDR2 from the germline V gene are SGHRS and YFSETQ. V shed 4 bases, J shed 4 bases, and the junction held 16 bases outside the gene matches. Sequenced: naive CD4+ T cells sorted from blood. The subset denotes: CD45RA+ positively selected. The TCR sequence derives from a man between 18 and 29 years old in good health. This chain connects TRBV5-1 to TRBJ2-2, with TRBD2 matching 7 bases. Here the CDR3 reads CASSAGLSPGLRTGELFF. CDR3 nucleotide sequence: TGCGCCAGCAGCGCCGGACTGAGTCCGGGACTACGCACCGGGGAGCTGTTTTTT.